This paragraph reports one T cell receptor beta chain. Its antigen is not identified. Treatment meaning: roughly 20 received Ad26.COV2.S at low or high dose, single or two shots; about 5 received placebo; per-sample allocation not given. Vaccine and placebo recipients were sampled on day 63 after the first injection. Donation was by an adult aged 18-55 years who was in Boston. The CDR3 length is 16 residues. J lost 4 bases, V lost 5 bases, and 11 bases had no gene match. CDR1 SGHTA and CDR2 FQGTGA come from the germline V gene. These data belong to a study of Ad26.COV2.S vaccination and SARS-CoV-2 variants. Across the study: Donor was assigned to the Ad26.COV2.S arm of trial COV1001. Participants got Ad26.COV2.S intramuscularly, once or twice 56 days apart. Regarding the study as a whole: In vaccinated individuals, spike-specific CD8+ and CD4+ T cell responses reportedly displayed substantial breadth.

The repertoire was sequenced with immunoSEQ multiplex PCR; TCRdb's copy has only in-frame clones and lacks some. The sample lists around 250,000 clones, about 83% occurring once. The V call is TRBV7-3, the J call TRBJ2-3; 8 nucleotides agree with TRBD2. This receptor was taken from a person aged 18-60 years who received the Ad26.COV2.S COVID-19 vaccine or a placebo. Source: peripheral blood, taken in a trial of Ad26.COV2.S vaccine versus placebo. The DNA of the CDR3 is TGTGCCAGCAGCCCAAAGTTGGCGGGAGGTTCAGATACGCAGTATTTT. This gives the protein CASSPKLAGGSDTQYF.